These 10 T cell receptor beta chains were all obtained from the same sample, sequenced in a study of T cells expressing NK-cell markers. TCRdb reworked the 5' RACE reads into one entry per CDR3 protein, no DNA. This sample's clone table lists roughly 430,000 distinct CDR3 sequences. The sample comprised blood T cells: a sorted CD56 or NKG2C T cell subset, CD4+ or CD8+ T cells, or bulk PBMC T cells (not recorded which). The source is a woman aged 18 to 69 in good health.

This rearrangement joins TRBV4-1 to TRBJ1-1. Germline assignment: CDR1 MGHRA and CDR2 YSYEKL. The CDR3 extends over 15 amino acids. CDR3 in amino acids: CASSPAYGLNTEAFF.

The chain links TRBV28 to TRBJ2-4; TCRdb selects TRBD2, and the lack of DNA leaves this call unchecked. The CDR3 runs to 15 residues. CDR1 and CDR2 from the germline V gene are MDHEN and SYDVKM. The CDR3 here is CASSLIQEGKNIQYF. The full variable domain, with the rest looked up from reference TRBV28 and TRBJ2-4, is DVKVTQSSRYLVKRTGEKVFLECVQDMDHENMFWYRQDPGLGLRLIYFSYDVKMKEKGDIPEGYSVSREKKERFSLILESASTNQTSMYLCASSLIQEGKNIQYFGAGTRLSVL.

V usage is TRBV5-1 and J usage is TRBJ2-7. The germline V gene encodes CDR1 SGHRS and CDR2 YFSETQ. This CDR3 has 15 amino acids. CDR3: CASSLSTGSSYEQYF.

The chain employs TRBV5-1 and TRBJ2-4; TCRdb's D call of TRBD1 is untestable without DNA. CDR1 SGHRS and CDR2 YFSETQ come from the germline V gene. This CDR3 is 16 amino acids long. The chain's CDR3 is CASSLESGSAKNIQYF. The complete variable domain, with remaining parts taken from reference TRBV5-1 and TRBJ2-4, reads KAGVTQTPRYLIKTRGQQVTLSCSPISGHRSVSWYQQTPGQGLQFLFEYFSETQRNKGNFPGRFSGRQFSNSRSEMNVSTLELGDSALYLCASSLESGSAKNIQYFGAGTRLSVL.

The chain employs TRBV6-5 and TRBJ1-4; TCRdb's D call, TRBD1, is unchecked because there is no DNA. This CDR3 contains 15 residues. Germline V CDR1 and CDR2: MNHEY, SVGAGI. This chain's CDR3 is CASSPSDSRGEKLFF.

The V call is TRBV27, the J call TRBJ1-1; TCRdb calls TRBD1, which cannot be checked without DNA. The CDR3 length is 15 residues. Germline-derived CDR1 and CDR2 are MNHEY and SMNVEV (reference sequence). CDR3 protein: CASSPLGQGRTEAFF.

The chain recombines TRBV5-6 with TRBJ2-3; TCRdb's D gene call, TRBD1, goes unchecked for lack of DNA. The CDR3 length is 16 residues. Germline CDR1 and CDR2: SGHDT and YYEEEE. The CDR3 is CASSLGWAAAPDTQYF.

This chain joins TRBV5-8 and TRBJ2-5. Germline V lookup: CDR1 SGHTS, CDR2 YDEGEE. The CDR3 is 14 amino acids. CDR3 sequence: CASSDGRSGETQYF.

The chain joins TRBV12-3 or TRBV12-4 to TRBJ2-5; the TRBD1 assignment by TCRdb is unverifiable without DNA. The CDR3 sequence is 12 residues long. The chain's CDR3 is CASKGVGETQYF.

The chain employs TRBV20-1 and TRBJ2-3. CDR1 is DFQATT, CDR2 SNEGSKA, per germline (reference sequence). The CDR3 consists of 12 residues. The CDR3 sequence: CSVRSSTDTQYF.